This T cell receptor (beta chain) emerged from a study of cytomegalovirus exposure and HLA in healthy donors. For the study at large: The 120 or so validation repertoires and the 650 to 850 first-cohort repertoires shared a platform, a later analysis reported.

The CDR3 contains 14 residues. Germline V gene data show CDR1 as MNHNS and CDR2 as SASEGT. V was shortened by 2 bases and J by 4 bases, with 10 bases between the two germline ends. This table comes from immunoSEQ multiplex PCR, and its TCRdb copy is limited to in-frame clones, with some not included. The repertoire holds 120,000 or so clones, with 89% as singletons. Separate from the 666-subject first cohort was the 120-subject validation cohort, to which the donors belonged. This receptor was obtained from a woman under 30 in good health and CMV-seronegative. Sequencing used PBMCs. V is TRBV6-1 and J is TRBJ2-3; weak D call: TRBD1 (5 bases). The CDR3 DNA reads as TGTGCCAGCAGTGAATTCGAGACAGCAGATACGCAGTATTTT. Protein: CASSEFETADTQYF.